Sequencing of this T cell receptor beta chain was carried out in a study of T cells in Graves' hyperthyroidism and ophthalmopathy. Study details: Blood was drawn when the patient was first diagnosed and still untreated. Points from the study as a whole: A model built on 13 V-J features separated ophthalmopathy from stable hyperthyroidism.

Amplification targeted TCR beta CDR3 regions from RNA transcripts. RT-PCR in the first round (using the HTBI primer set) targeted the TCR CDR3. MiXCR was run by TCRdb on the multiplex PCR reads, yielding one entry per CDR3 protein. The table lists approximately 640,000 distinct CDR3 sequences, roughly 17% of them singletons. This clonotype was observed a handful of times. Antigen specificity is unknown. CDR1 and CDR2 (germline): SEHNR, FQNEAQ (reference sequence). The CDR3 consists of 11 residues. V was clipped by 10 bases and J by 2 bases, with 9 bases between them. Absent ophthalmopathy progression within 18 months defined stable Graves' hyperthyroidism. 9.5 to 10 ml fresh peripheral blood yielded the PBMCs.

Source material: blood. This TCR derives from a man in his fifties with Graves' hyperthyroidism. The V and J genes are TRBV7-9 and TRBJ2-7; no clear D. CDR3 DNA sequence: TGTGCCACCGGTGGCGCCTACGAGCAGTACTTC. Protein: CATGGAYEQYF.